This TCR beta chain was obtained from a study of blood T cells in healthy people across ages. It was with a sample-barcoded 5' primer and a J-beta primer mix that a second PCR of roughly 7 to 12 cycles was run. TCRdb processed the 5' RACE reads anew with MiXCR; each CDR3 protein has one entry. Here the sample spans about 780,000 distinct CDR3 sequences, 35% to 60% being singletons. Trimming cost V 4 bases and J 6 bases; bases outside gene matches: 6. The germline V gene has CDR1 MNHEY and CDR2 SVGEGT. The CDR3 is 13 residues long. There are a few counts of this clonotype. Each donor was a healthy Caucasian individual from Russia, aged roughly 6 to 90.

The sample was blood. The source is a man aged 80 or over in good health. The chain employs TRBV6-2 or TRBV6-3 and TRBJ2-7; 7 bases fit TRBD2. CDR3 DNA: TGTGCCAGCAGTTTTGGACTAGACCGCGAGCAGTACTTC. The encoded protein is CASSFGLDREQYF.